This record covers a single T cell receptor (beta chain). At one of its ends the junction is not consistent with the germline gene, which may arise from a read error. The CDR3 is 13 amino acids. Germline values: CDR1 SGHAT, CDR2 FQNNGV. These data come from a study of Graves' ophthalmopathy and Graves' hyperthyroidism. Orbital computed tomography, together with clinical symptoms, serum thyroxine, TRAb and thyroid ultrasound, was used for diagnosis. Beta-chain TCR CDR3 regions were amplified from RNA transcripts. An opening RT-PCR round employed HTBI primers and preceded a second-round multiplex PCR. MiXCR was run by TCRdb on the multiplex PCR reads, yielding one entry per CDR3 protein. This sample has 200,000 to 250,000 distinct CDR3 sequences, with about 22% found just once.

The sequenced material came from peripheral blood. The clonotype originates from a woman between 50 and 59 years old with Graves' ophthalmopathy. The chain has TRBV11-2 and TRBJ2-2, with a tentative D call TRBD2 (5 bases). The CDR3 protein is CASTHTDTGEPFF. As DNA, the CDR3 is TGTGCCAGCACCCACACAGATACCGGGGAGCCGTTTTTT.